Presented here are 32 T cell receptor beta chains from one specimen sequenced in a study of CD8+ T cells in alopecia areata. cDNA reverse transcribed from extracted RNA served as the sequencing template. Only in-frame clones appear in the TCRdb table, and some are missing; sequencing was by immunoSEQ multiplex PCR. The sample includes around 120,000 clones, approximately 53% of them seen just once. Documented treatment: oral pan-JAK inhibitor, 5-10 mg twice daily. This sample comprised CD4+ T cells sorted from blood, obtained at week 4, from a patient treated with tofacitinib. Receptors were obtained from a human donor with alopecia areata.

The CDR3 DNA reads TGTGCCAGCAGCCCAACTAGCGGGAGCTCCTACAATGAGCAGTTCTTC. It translates to CASSPTSGSSYNEQFF. The V call is TRBV7-6, the J call TRBJ2-1; 11 bases map to TRBD2. This CDR3 spans 16 amino acids. V lost 5 bases, J lost 0 bases, and 3 bases stayed unmatched. The germline CDR1 and CDR2 sequences are SGHVS and FNYEAQ.

V and J are TRBV27 and TRBJ2-3; 9 nucleotides agree with TRBD2. Germline lookup yields CDR1 MNHEY and CDR2 SMNVEV (reference sequence). V shed 11 bases and J 6 bases; nucleotides not matched to a gene: 12. The CDR3 length is 14 residues. The CDR3 region is CAAGPSGARDTQYF. DNA of the CDR3: TGTGCCGCAGGACCTAGCGGGGCCCGGGATACGCAGTATTTT.

The chain couples TRBV10-3 to TRBJ2-7; D not certain. V dropped 7 bases and J dropped 0 bases, with 7 bases sitting between them. Germline V gene sequence: CDR1 ENHRY, CDR2 SYGVKD. CDR3 length: 12 amino acids. The CDR3 DNA is TGTGCCATCACCGACTCCTCCTACGAGCAGTACTTC. It codes for CAITDSSYEQYF.

V gene TRBV5-1 combines with J gene TRBJ2-1, with a tentative D call TRBD2 (5 bases). Trimming took 0 bases from V and 6 from J, leaving 13 bases between them. This CDR3 spans 15 amino acids. CDR1 and CDR2 from the germline V gene are SGHRS and YFSETQ. The CDR3 bases are TGCGCCAGCAGCTTGGAAGGGAACGGAGGCAATGAGCAGTTCTTC. It encodes CASSLEGNGGNEQFF.

The V and J genes are TRBV11-2 and TRBJ2-7; no firm D call. The germline V gene has CDR1 SGHAT and CDR2 FQNNGV. V lost 4 bases to trimming and J lost 2 bases, with 15 bases between them. The CDR3 is 15 amino acids. CDR3 bases: TGTGCCAGCAGCTCGGACCCGAAACTTCCCTACGAGCAGTACTTC. It specifies CASSSDPKLPYEQYF.

The V gene is TRBV7-9, the J gene TRBJ2-2, with 7 bases lining up with TRBD1. J gave up 2 bases and V 5 bases, and 5 bases lay outside the gene matches. The CDR3 covers 15 residues. Germline CDR1 is SEHNR and CDR2 is FQNEAQ (reference sequence). The CDR3 here is CASSRQGHNTGELFF. The DNA for the CDR3 is TGTGCCAGCAGCCGACAGGGACACAACACCGGGGAGCTGTTTTTT.

V usage is TRBV29-1 and J usage is TRBJ2-1; maybe TRBD2 (5 bases). Germline loops: CDR1 SQVTM, CDR2 ANQGSEA. V lost 3 bases and J 4 bases, leaving 16 bases between the germline ends. CDR3 length: 15 residues. The CDR3 loop is CSVDHGQRMYNEQFF. DNA for the CDR3: TGCAGCGTTGACCATGGGCAGCGGATGTACAATGAGCAGTTCTTC.

This clone has only a few counts. The chain recombines TRBV6-6 with TRBJ1-5; no clear D. V shed 2 bases and J shed 1 base, with 6 bases lying between them. CDR1 is MNHNY and CDR2 is SVGAGI in the germline V gene (reference sequence). The CDR3 covers 14 residues. The CDR3 nucleotides are TGTGCCAGCAGTTACAGCGAAAGCAATCAGCCCCAGCATTTT. Amino acid sequence: CASSYSESNQPQHF.

The chain uses TRBV5-1 and TRBJ2-1, with 11 bases that match TRBD2. The germline CDR1 and CDR2 sequences are SGHRS and YFSETQ. V was pared by 5 bases and J by 8 bases, with 6 bases of the junction left unmatched. This CDR3 spans 14 amino acids. The CDR3 region has the DNA TGCGCCAGCAGATTAACTAGCGGGAGTGATGAGCAGTTCTTC. Its protein product is CASRLTSGSDEQFF.

This chain connects TRBV5-1 to TRBJ1-4; D may be TRBD1 (6 bases). Trimming stripped 0 bases from V and 1 base from J, with 10 bases between. The CDR3 extends over 16 amino acids. Germline CDR1 SGHRS, CDR2 YFSETQ. CDR3 DNA: TGCGCCAGCAGCTTGGGGGTACAGGGAACTAATGAAAAACTGTTTTTT. Encoded protein: CASSLGVQGTNEKLFF.

V gene TRBV10-3 combines with J gene TRBJ2-5; the match to TRBD2 covers 7 bases. The trim removed 4 bases at V and 4 bases at J, leaving 6 bases unmatched. In germline, CDR1 is ENHRY, CDR2 SYGVKD. The CDR3 runs 14 residues. The CDR3 nucleotides are TGTGCCATCAGTGCCACTGGGGGGGGAGAGACCCAGTACTTC. It specifies CAISATGGGETQYF.

This clone was found a few times. V and J are TRBV27 and TRBJ2-3; 8 bases are a match to TRBD1. The CDR3 totals 13 residues. V was clipped by 6 bases and J by 9 bases; unmatched bases: 8. Germline lookup yields CDR1 MNHEY and CDR2 SMNVEV (reference sequence). The CDR3 DNA follows: TGTGCCAGCAGCCGGCAGGGGGCAAGGACGCAGTATTTT. This translates into CASSRQGARTQYF.

CDR3 protein: CASGGRKSGANVLTF. Here the CDR3 DNA reads TGTGCCAGCGGGGGACGGAAATCTGGGGCCAACGTCCTGACTTTC. The rearrangement uses TRBV7-3 and TRBJ2-6; possibly TRBD1 or TRBD2 for D (5 bases each). The V end was cut by 8 bases, the J end by 1 base, with 12 bases between. The CDR3 is 15 amino acids. In germline, CDR1 is SGHTA, CDR2 FQGTGA.

V gene TRBV15 combines with J gene TRBJ2-7; D gene unclear. Germline-derived CDR1 and CDR2 are LNHNV and YYDKDF (reference sequence). There are 13 residues in the CDR3. V was trimmed by 0 bases and J by 3 bases, leaving 6 bases between them. CDR3 region: CATSRDLGYEQYF. The CDR3 nucleotides are TGTGCCACCAGCAGAGATCTCGGCTACGAGCAGTACTTC. Drawing the rest from reference TRBV15 and TRBJ2-7, the complete variable domain is DAMVIQNPRYQVTQFGKPVTLSCSQTLNHNVMYWYQQKSSQAPKLLFHYYDKDFNNEADTPDNFQSRRPNTSFCFLDIRSPGLGDTAMYLCATSRDLGYEQYFGPGTRLTVT.

V and J are TRBV6-5 and TRBJ1-2; D might be TRBD1 (6 bases). This CDR3 region has 14 residues. V lost 8 bases and J lost 5, with 18 bases in between. In germline, CDR1 is MNHEY, CDR2 SVGAGI. The DNA of the CDR3 is TGTGCCAGCTGGGACGCCCAGAGGGGGTATGGCTACACCTTC. It specifies CASWDAQRGYGYTF.

The J gene is TRBJ1-1, the V gene TRBV11-2; D gene uncertain. With 1 base removed from V and 5 bases from J, the gap between germline ends came to 8 bases. This CDR3 comprises 13 residues. Germline V gene lookup returns CDR1 SGHAT and CDR2 FQNNGV. The CDR3 here is CASSLVRDTEAFF. The CDR3 bases are TGTGCCAGCAGCTTAGTTCGCGATACTGAAGCTTTCTTT.

The chain carries TRBV30 and TRBJ1-2, with a weak D call TRBD1 (6 bases). Between the trimmed V and J ends, which lost 1 base and 4 bases, there was a span of 7 bases. The germline V gene has CDR1 GTSNPN and CDR2 SVGIG (reference sequence). The CDR3 spans 12 residues. CDR3 in amino acids: CAWSEQGYGYTF. For the CDR3, the DNA is TGTGCCTGGAGTGAACAGGGCTATGGCTACACCTTC.

CDR3 sequence: CSVRRDRGQETQYF. CDR3 nucleotide sequence: TGCAGCGTCCGCCGGGACAGGGGCCAAGAGACCCAGTACTTC. The chain uses TRBV29-1 and TRBJ2-5; 10 bases map to TRBD1. With V trimmed by 6 bases and J by 1 base, 5 bases remained unmatched. CDR1 and CDR2 from the germline V gene are SQVTM and ANQGSEA. The CDR3 runs 14 residues.

The chain has TRBV6-1 and TRBJ1-2; D possibly corresponds to TRBD1 (6 bases). The germline V gene has CDR1 MNHNS and CDR2 SASEGT. There are 14 residues in the CDR3. Trimming took 0 bases from V and 6 from J, leaving 11 bases between them. The CDR3 loop reads CASSEAHRADGYTF. The CDR3 region has the DNA TGTGCCAGCAGTGAAGCACACAGGGCAGATGGCTACACCTTC.

This clone appeared a single time. V and J are TRBV2 and TRBJ1-1; D is ambiguous. CDR1 is SNHLY, CDR2 FYNNEI, per germline. The CDR3 extends over 11 amino acids. V lost 9 bases, J lost 7 bases, and 12 bases lay in between. CDR3 DNA sequence: TGTGCCAGTGGACGTACCGATGAAGCTTTCTTT. This encodes CASGRTDEAFF.

The rearrangement links TRBV30 to TRBJ1-1; no firm D call. Germline V CDR1 and CDR2: GTSNPN, SVGIG (reference sequence). CDR3 length equals 12 residues. Trimming pared 2 bases from V and 1 base from J, leaving 5 bases between. The DNA of the CDR3 is TGTGCCTGGAGTTACAGGAACACTGAAGCTTTCTTT. Translation gives CAWSYRNTEAFF.

J is TRBJ2-1 and V is TRBV7-4, with 12 bases that match TRBD2. V lost 6 bases and J lost 9; bases outside the gene matches: 9. The germline CDR1 and CDR2 sequences are SGHVT and SQSDAQ. The CDR3 consists of 15 residues. The CDR3 nucleotides are TGTGCCAGCAGTACCCGACTAGCGGGAGTAAGTGAGCAGTTCTTC. It yields the protein CASSTRLAGVSEQFF.

The V gene is TRBV29-1, the J gene TRBJ2-7, with TRBD1 matching 9 bases. CDR3 size: 14 residues. Trimming took 4 bases from V and 7 from J; bases not matched to a gene: 11. The germline V gene encodes CDR1 SQVTM and CDR2 ANQGSEA. The DNA for the CDR3 is TGCAGCGTTGGAGCCGGGACAGGGCAAAGGGAGCAGTACTTC. It yields the protein CSVGAGTGQREQYF.

This clone has a single count. The chain has TRBV4-1 and TRBJ1-4; 8 nucleotides agree with TRBD1. Trimming at V came to 3 bases and at J to 8 bases, leaving 5 bases not matched to a gene. The germline CDR1 and CDR2 sequences are MGHRA and YSYEKL. This CDR3 comprises 14 residues. CDR3 nucleotides: TGCGCCAGCAGCCAGACAGGGGCCGGGGAAAAACTGTTTTTT. Its translation: CASSQTGAGEKLFF.

The chain combines TRBV30 with TRBJ2-1; no definite D call. V was pared by 0 bases and J by 7 bases, with 10 bases between. This CDR3 is built from 13 residues. Per germline, CDR1 GTSNPN and CDR2 SVGIG (reference sequence). DNA for the CDR3: TGTGCCTGGAGTGTAGGGTCGAGTAATGAGCAGTTCTTC. Its protein product is CAWSVGSSNEQFF.

In DNA, the CDR3 is TGTGCCAGTAGTACCCGTCAACGATACGAGCAGTACTTC. It is translated as CASSTRQRYEQYF. The chain combines TRBV19 with TRBJ2-7; the D is unclear. Looked up from germline, CDR1 is LNHDA and CDR2 is SQIVND (reference sequence). CDR3 length: 13 amino acids. V lost 4 bases, J lost 4 bases, and 11 bases lay in between.

As to this clone: Germline and junction disagree at one end, which may indicate a read error. The chain joins TRBV29-1 to TRBJ1-2; possible D gene TRBD1, 6 bases. The CDR3 runs 13 residues. Germline V CDR1 and CDR2: SQVTM, ANQGSEA. The CDR3 DNA reads TGCAGCGTTCAAGAACAGGGCCGCTATGGCTACACCTTC. It specifies CSVQEQGRYGYTF.

This chain links TRBV30 with TRBJ1-5, with 8 positions matching TRBD1. The length of the CDR3 is 13 residues. In germline, CDR1 is GTSNPN, CDR2 SVGIG (reference sequence). V lost 4 bases and J lost 7; bases outside the gene matches: 6. The CDR3 DNA sequence: TGTGCCTGGACGGACAGGGTCAGGCAGCCCCAGCATTTT. Its translation: CAWTDRVRQPQHF.

This rearrangement joins TRBV6-5 to TRBJ1-2; no clear D. CDR3 size: 15 residues. CDR1 and CDR2 from the germline V gene are MNHEY and SVGAGI. The V gene lost 8 bases and the J gene lost 3 bases, with 19 bases spanning the gap. In DNA form, the CDR3 reads TGTGCCAGCCAGCCTGGCAGTTCCACGTACTATGGCTACACCTTC. Translation: CASQPGSSTYYGYTF.

The chain employs TRBV9 and TRBJ2-3; possibly TRBD2 for D (6 bases). Germline lookup yields CDR1 SGDLS and CDR2 YYNGEE. The CDR3 runs to 17 residues. V lost 3 bases to trimming and J lost 1 base, with 18 bases between them. CDR3 protein: CASSGLGAGARTDTQYF. CDR3 in DNA: TGTGCCAGCAGCGGACTCGGAGCGGGTGCCCGCACAGATACGCAGTATTTT. Full variable domain (outside the CDR3, taken from reference TRBV9 and TRBJ2-3): DSGVTQTPKHLITATGQRVTLRCSPRSGDLSVYWYQQSLDQGLQFLIQYYNGEERAKGNILERFSAQQFPDLHSELNLSSLELGDSALYFCASSGLGAGARTDTQYFGPGTRLTVL.

The rearrangement links TRBV13 to TRBJ2-2; D perhaps matches TRBD2 (5 bases). V was cut by 3 bases and J by 7 bases, with 12 bases left in between. The V gene's germline CDR1 is PRHDT and CDR2 FYEKMQ (reference sequence). The CDR3 has 14 residues. The CDR3 spells CASSFGDGYGELFF. DNA of the CDR3: TGTGCCAGCAGCTTCGGGGATGGATACGGGGAGCTGTTTTTT.

In its sample, this clone was seen a few times. As DNA, the CDR3 is TGCGCCAGCAGCCAAGCCTCGGGGCTAGCGGGGTACAATGAGCAGTTCTTC. The encoded protein is CASSQASGLAGYNEQFF. The chain has TRBV4-1 and TRBJ2-1; 9 nucleotides agree with TRBD2. There are 17 residues in the CDR3. Germline values: CDR1 MGHRA, CDR2 YSYEKL. J was trimmed by 4 bases and V by 1 base; bases with no gene match: 8.